This TCR beta chain was captured in a study of blood T cell repertoires in COVID-19. Across the whole study: COVID-19 samples collected from the United States, Italy and Spain covered acute and convalescent phases. T cells, B-cell-depleted T cells, or PBMCs supplied cDNA or gDNA.

In the authors' workflow: Estimation of nucleated cell counts relied on the amplification of reference gene primers. Some clones are missing from TCRdb's copy, which holds only in-frame ones; the method was immunoSEQ multiplex PCR. That table is the source of V, J and clone size, and D and trimming were worked out from the DNA. Among under 75,000 clones listed, 80% to 90% were seen once. The J segment lost 3 bases and the V segment lost 5 bases, leaving 7 bases of the junction unmatched. The CDR3 has 14 amino acids. Germline V CDR1 and CDR2: LGHNA, YNFKEQ. Sequencing was carried out using peripheral blood. The sequence was collected from a woman aged 80 or over with active COVID-19. The chain recombines TRBV4-2 with TRBJ2-7; 7 bases align to TRBD1. CDR3 amino acids: CASSRQGVGYEQYF. The CDR3 coding sequence is TGTGCCAGCAGCAGACAGGGTGTCGGCTACGAGCAGTACTTC.